The clone carrying this T cell receptor beta chain appeared a single time. What it binds is not known. The data derive from a study of T cells in localized non-small cell lung cancer. Produced via immunoSEQ multiplex PCR; TCRdb's table is partial and in-frame only. Of roughly 71,000 clones listed, roughly nine tenths are singletons. The CDR3 has 15 amino acids. CDR1 and CDR2 (germline): SGDLS, YYNGEE. V lost 0 bases and J 4 bases, leaving 8 bases between the germline ends. Findings of the study overall: Heterogeneity is still possible, as just one tumor region was sequenced. Longer survival (overall) was linked to higher T cell density in blood.

This chain joins TRBV9 and TRBJ1-6; D unclear. The TCR sequence derives from a male donor at least 60 years old with stage III squamous cell lung carcinoma. Sequencing used peripheral blood, obtained before any cancer treatment. In DNA, the CDR3 is TGTGCCAGCAGCGTAGAAGCCCGTTATAATTCACCCCTCCACTTT. This encodes CASSVEARYNSPLHF. The full variable domain, its missing parts supplied by reference TRBV9 and TRBJ1-6, is DSGVTQTPKHLITATGQRVTLRCSPRSGDLSVYWYQQSLDQGLQFLIQYYNGEERAKGNILERFSAQQFPDLHSELNLSSLELGDSALYFCASSVEARYNSPLHFGNGTRLTVT.